The next 23 T cell receptor beta chains were all read from a single sample in a study of blood T cells in healthy people across ages. A sample-barcoded 5' primer and a J-beta primer mix were used in a second PCR of roughly 7 to 11 cycles. MiXCR, run by TCRdb on the 5' RACE reads, gives a single entry per CDR3 protein. The sample carries approximately 1,700,000 distinct CDR3 sequences, about 39% recorded once. Specimen: blood. Source of these receptors: a human donor in good health.

This chain joins TRBV13 and TRBJ1-1; 10 bases line up with TRBD1. Germline V lookup: CDR1 PRHDT, CDR2 FYEKMQ (reference sequence). With V trimmed by 5 bases and J by 8 bases, 2 bases remained unmatched. The CDR3 is made up of 12 amino acids. This chain's CDR3 is CASSRQGAEAFF. The CDR3 bases are TGTGCCAGCAGCCGACAGGGGGCGGAAGCTTTCTTT.

There are a few counts of this clonotype. This chain links TRBV24-1 with TRBJ2-1; tentatively, D is TRBD1 or TRBD2 (6 bases each). Germline CDR1 KGHDR, CDR2 SFDVKD. The CDR3 has 14 residues. V was clipped by 9 bases and J by 6 bases, with 17 bases between them. The CDR3 DNA follows: TGTGCCACCGGGGTTGGGGGGCCTATCAATGAGCAGTTCTTC. As protein: CATGVGGPINEQFF.

This chain connects TRBV2 to TRBJ1-5; D is uncertain. Trimming left V 2 bases short and J 5 bases short, with 7 bases between. This CDR3 comprises 13 residues. CDR1 is SNHLY and CDR2 is FYNNEI in the germline V gene. The CDR3 nucleotides are TGTGCCAGCAGTGAAATGTTCTATCAGCCCCAGCATTTT. Translating it yields CASSEMFYQPQHF.

The rearrangement links TRBV28 to TRBJ1-2, with unresolved D. The length of the CDR3 is 15 residues. Germline CDR1 MDHEN, CDR2 SYDVKM. V was pared by 6 bases and J by 3 bases, with 17 bases between. The CDR3 coding sequence is TGTGCCAGCAGCCCCCTACGATCGACCTACTATGGCTACACCTTC. Amino acid sequence: CASSPLRSTYYGYTF.

This chain uses TRBV5-1 with TRBJ2-1, with D uncertain. Looked up from germline, CDR1 is SGHRS and CDR2 is YFSETQ. With 5 bases removed from V and 6 bases from J, the gap between germline ends came to 15 bases. The CDR3 covers 14 residues. CDR3 coding DNA: TGCGCCAGCAGTGTAGACACAACCTTCAATGAGCAGTTCTTC. Amino acids: CASSVDTTFNEQFF.

This clonotype was detected a few times. The rearrangement uses TRBV20-1 and TRBJ2-5, with D possibly matching TRBD1 (5 bases). CDR1 DFQATT and CDR2 SNEGSKA come from the germline V gene (reference sequence). The CDR3 runs to 14 residues. Trimming took 3 bases from V and 3 from J, leaving 14 bases between them. CDR3 DNA sequence: TGCAGTGCTAGTTTCAGGGTAGGAAAAGAGACCCAGTACTTC. Translation gives CSASFRVGKETQYF.

This clonotype was counted ten times or more. The chain carries TRBV29-1 and TRBJ2-4; 7 bases agree with TRBD1. J was trimmed by 13 bases and V by 1 base; bases with no gene match: 4. Germline V gives CDR1 SQVTM, CDR2 ANQGSEA. This CDR3 region has 11 residues. DNA of the CDR3: TGCAGCGTTGAAGGGGGACAGAAGCAGTACTTC. Translating gives CSVEGGQKQYF.

This chain connects TRBV24-1 to TRBJ1-2; 7 bases are a match to TRBD1. J was trimmed by 6 bases and V by 3 bases; bases with no gene match: 9. Germline V gene sequence: CDR1 KGHDR, CDR2 SFDVKD. The CDR3 contains 15 residues. CDR3 nucleotide sequence: TGTGCCACCAGTGATCCGGGACAGCAGCATGATGGCTACACCTTC. It encodes CATSDPGQQHDGYTF.

The J gene is TRBJ1-6, the V gene TRBV4-1; D is ambiguous. The germline V gene encodes CDR1 MGHRA and CDR2 YSYEKL. This CDR3 contains 18 residues. V lost 5 bases and J 10 bases, leaving 27 bases between the germline ends. The CDR3 sequence is CASSTQFNVGLHGSPLHF. In nucleotides, the CDR3 is TGCGCCAGCAGCACCCAGTTCAATGTCGGACTTCATGGCTCACCCCTCCACTTT.

The V gene is TRBV20-1, the J gene TRBJ2-7, with a possible D match to TRBD1 (6 bases). Germline V lookup: CDR1 DFQATT, CDR2 SNEGSKA (reference sequence). CDR3 length: 14 amino acids. The ends were cut back, 6 bases at V and 2 bases at J, with 17 bases in the middle. In DNA, the CDR3 is TGCAGTGCCGACCGGGACACCTCTCCCTACGAGCAGTACTTC. It encodes CSADRDTSPYEQYF.

The rearrangement links TRBV29-1 to TRBJ1-2, with D possibly being TRBD1 (6 bases). V lost 7 bases and J 4 bases, leaving 19 bases between the germline ends. This CDR3 has 14 residues. Looked up from germline, CDR1 is SQVTM and CDR2 is ANQGSEA. Written as DNA, the CDR3 is TGCAGCGCGCCGGCTATAACAGGGAGCTATGGCTACACCTTC. Protein product: CSAPAITGSYGYTF.

This chain joins TRBV6-2 or TRBV6-3 and TRBJ2-3, with D unresolved. Germline V lookup: CDR1 MNHEY, CDR2 SVGEGT. This CDR3 has 13 amino acids. The V end was cut by 2 bases, the J end by 6 bases, with 9 bases between. This CDR3 is CASSYRSHDTQYF. The CDR3 nucleotides are TGTGCCAGCAGTTACAGGTCTCATGATACGCAGTATTTT.

The chain employs TRBV28 and TRBJ1-1, with TRBD1 matching 7 bases. With V trimmed by 1 base and J by 11 bases, 4 bases remained unmatched. The CDR3 has 12 amino acids. Germline CDR1 is MDHEN and CDR2 is SYDVKM. The CDR3: CASSLYQTGAFF. CDR3 DNA: TGTGCCAGCAGTTTATACCAGACAGGGGCTTTCTTT.

V is TRBV20-1 and J is TRBJ1-4; D remains ambiguous. Trimming took off 5 bases at V and 8 bases at J, with 15 bases between the two ends. Germline V gives CDR1 DFQATT, CDR2 SNEGSKA (reference sequence). The length of the CDR3 is 13 residues. The CDR3 loop reads CSAHRFGGEKLFF. The CDR3 DNA reads TGCAGTGCTCACCGATTCGGTGGGGAAAAACTGTTTTTT.

At least ten counts were recorded for this clonotype. The chain is built from TRBV6-4 and TRBJ1-2, with D perhaps TRBD1 (5 bases). The V end was cut by 6 bases, the J end by 8 bases, with 22 bases between. This CDR3 has 15 residues. Germline loops: CDR1 MRHNA, CDR2 SNTAGT. CDR3 protein: CASSLRAVAEGGYTF. DNA for the CDR3: TGTGCCAGCAGCCTTAGAGCAGTGGCCGAGGGGGGCTACACCTTC.

Concerning this clonotype: A junction boundary mismatches the germline segment, possibly from a read error. The chain uses TRBV4-3 and TRBJ1-5; unclear D gene. Germline V CDR1 and CDR2: LGHNA, YSLEER. The length of the CDR3 is 15 residues. The chain's CDR3 is CASSRGPGSNQPRHF. CDR3 nucleotides: TGCGCCAGCAGCCGCGGACCGGGTAGCAATCAGCCCCGGCATTTT.

J is TRBJ2-5 and V is TRBV28; TRBD2 agrees at 11 bases. The junction had 6 bases not matched to a gene; V was cut back by 4 bases and J by 5 bases. CDR1 is MDHEN and CDR2 is SYDVKM in the germline V gene. The CDR3 has 15 amino acids. The DNA of the CDR3 is TGTGCCAGCAGTTCTTTAGCGGGGGGGAGCGAGACCCAGTACTTC. Encoded protein: CASSSLAGGSETQYF.

V and J are TRBV29-1 and TRBJ2-5; 9 bases are a match to TRBD1. V shed 6 bases and J 5 bases; nucleotides not matched to a gene: 7. The germline V gene has CDR1 SQVTM and CDR2 ANQGSEA. This CDR3 spans 13 amino acids. The CDR3 sequence: CSVAQGARETQYF. The CDR3 bases are TGCAGCGTAGCACAGGGGGCGCGGGAGACCCAGTACTTC.

V is TRBV12-3 or TRBV12-4 and J is TRBJ1-2, with 8 bases fitting TRBD1. V gave up 4 bases and J gave up 7 bases; unmatched junction bases: 11. CDR3 length equals 15 residues. The CDR3 nucleotides are TGTGCCAGCAGTTCAGGAAGCCAGGGGGCGGGTGGCTACACCTTC. It translates to CASSSGSQGAGGYTF.

The chain uses TRBV28 and TRBJ1-2; 7 nucleotides align to TRBD1. Looked up from germline, CDR1 is MDHEN and CDR2 is SYDVKM. This CDR3 contains 12 residues. The V gene end was trimmed by 9 bases and the J gene end by 8 bases; junction bases not matched to a gene: 9. For the CDR3, the DNA is TGTGCCAGTCAACAGGGGCCGGGGGGCTACACCTTC. It yields the protein CASQQGPGGYTF.

The V call is TRBV6-2 or TRBV6-3, the J call TRBJ1-1; weak D call: TRBD1 (6 bases). Trimming cost V 3 bases and J 6 bases, with 14 bases left between them. Germline V gene sequence: CDR1 MNHEY, CDR2 SVGEGT. The CDR3 covers 14 residues. CDR3 in amino acids: CASSYGTQGPEAFF. CDR3 coding DNA: TGTGCCAGCAGTTATGGAACACAGGGTCCTGAAGCTTTCTTT.

This clonotype was found once. The V gene is TRBV20-1, the J gene TRBJ1-4, with TRBD1 matching over 7 bases. Germline V gives CDR1 DFQATT, CDR2 SNEGSKA (reference sequence). With V trimmed by 5 bases and J by 8 bases, 11 bases remained unmatched. This CDR3 has 14 residues. DNA of the CDR3: TGCAGTGCTCCACGGACAGGAGGCGGCGAAAAACTGTTTTTT. Translated: CSAPRTGGGEKLFF.

This clonotype turned up a few times. Here the CDR3 reads CASSWTEGNSPLHF. For the CDR3, the DNA is TGTGCCAGCAGTTGGACAGAGGGGAATTCACCCCTCCACTTT. The chain recombines TRBV12-3 or TRBV12-4 with TRBJ1-6, with D maybe TRBD1 (6 bases). The V gene lost 4 bases and the J gene lost 7 bases, with 11 bases spanning the gap. The CDR3 length is 14 residues.